This T cell receptor beta chain was recovered during a study of cytomegalovirus exposure and HLA in healthy donors. This table comes from immunoSEQ multiplex PCR, and its TCRdb copy is limited to in-frame clones, with some not included. The table lists some 170,000 clones, around four fifths of them singletons. On this clone itself: Its target is unknown.

Donors came from a validation cohort of 95 to 150 subjects, distinct from the first 666-subject cohort. Notes on the study in general: In a later analysis, first-cohort TCR clusters were found to tend to co-occur in the approximately 120 validation repertoires. Rarity characterized most TCR sequences, yet some public TCRs appeared in many donors.

This receptor was taken from a man younger than 40 in good health and CMV-seropositive. Specimen: PBMCs.

DNA for the CDR3: TGTGCCAGCAGCCCTCGGACAGTCTCTGGAAACACCATATATTTT. This codes for CASSPRTVSGNTIYF. V gene TRBV11-2 combines with J gene TRBJ1-3, with D maybe TRBD1 (6 bases). The CDR3 is 15 residues long. CDR1 is SGHAT, CDR2 FQNNGV, per germline. Trimming pared 5 bases from V and 0 bases from J, leaving 11 bases between.